These T cell receptor beta chains were read from a single sample in a study of T cell responses to AZD1222 COVID-19 vaccine. Assay used: immunoSEQ multiplex PCR; TCRdb lists only in-frame clones, some missing. The profile shows fewer than 120,000 clones, roughly 90% of them singletons. Specimen: peripheral blood, collected 28 days after the second AZD1222 dose. These receptors originate from an adult who received the AZD1222 COVID-19 vaccine. The CDR3 runs from the conserved cysteine through the conserved F or W. A D gene is named only where the DNA matches it firmly. Size is stated for part of the rows, as once, few or many counts, or as a class when the clone is expanded.

D: NA; size: NA; V: TRBV28; J: TRBJ1-1; DNA: TGTGCCAGCAGTGGGGATTTCACTGAAGCTTTCTTT; CDR3: CASSGDFTEAFF
D: NA; size: NA; V: TRBV6-5; J: TRBJ2-2; DNA: TGTGCCAGCAGTTACTCAGGCGGGGCGAACACCGGGGAGCTGTTTTTT; CDR3: CASSYSGGANTGELFF
D: NA; size: NA; V: TRBV7-9; J: TRBJ2-2; DNA: TGTGCCAGCAGCCTCGGGCAGTGGCCCAACACCGGGGAGCTGTTTTTT; CDR3: CASSLGQWPNTGELFF
D: NA; size: NA; V: TRBV10-1; J: TRBJ2-1; DNA: TGCGCCAGCATAGGGCAGGGCAACCATGAGCAGTTCTTC; CDR3: CASIGQGNHEQFF
D: NA; size: NA; V: TRBV6-6; J: TRBJ1-5; DNA: TGTGCCAGCAGTTATGAGAGGGGGCCCCAGCATTTT; CDR3: CASSYERGPQHF
D: NA; size: NA; V: TRBV6-5; J: TRBJ1-1; DNA: TGTGCCAGCGCGGGGGGCATGAACACTGAAGCTTTCTTT; CDR3: CASAGGMNTEAFF
D: NA; size: NA; V: TRBV29-1; J: TRBJ1-2; DNA: TGCAGCGTTTGGACCCGCGCGGGCTACACCTTC; CDR3: CSVWTRAGYTF
D: NA; size: NA; V: TRBV11-3; J: TRBJ1-1; DNA: TGTGCCAGCAGCTTAGGCACTGAAGCTTTCTTT; CDR3: CASSLGTEAFF
D: NA; size: once; V: TRBV6-5; J: TRBJ1-5; DNA: TGTGCCAGCGGCCTAGTGCGGGGTAGCAATCAGCCCCAGCATTTT; CDR3: CASGLVRGSNQPQHF
D: TRBD1; size: NA; V: TRBV19; J: TRBJ2-3; DNA: TGTGCCAGTAGTTCCCCTGACAGGGTACTTGCGGGTACGCAGTATTTT; CDR3: CASSSPDRVLAGTQYF
D: NA; size: once; V: TRBV27; J: TRBJ2-7; DNA: TGTGCCAGCAGATCTCCCCCTTATAAGGAGCAGTACTTC; CDR3: CASRSPPYKEQYF
D: NA; size: NA; V: TRBV7-3; J: TRBJ1-6; DNA: TGTGCCAGCAGCTTAAACAGCGGTTCACCCCTCCACTTT; CDR3: CASSLNSGSPLHF
D: NA; size: NA; V: TRBV19; J: TRBJ2-1; DNA: TGTGCCAGTAGTATACAGGGATTAAATGAGCAGTTCTTC; CDR3: CASSIQGLNEQFF
D: NA; size: NA; V: TRBV27; J: TRBJ1-5; DNA: TGTGCCAGCAGTACGCTATGGACGAAGGGGGACCAGCCCCAGCATTTT; CDR3: CASSTLWTKGDQPQHF
D: NA; size: NA; V: TRBV27; J: TRBJ2-1; DNA: TGTGCCAGCAGCCTTAGCGGAACCCTCTCCTACAATGAGCAGTTCTTC; CDR3: CASSLSGTLSYNEQFF
D: TRBD1; size: NA; V: TRBV19; J: TRBJ1-2; DNA: TGTGCCAGTAGTATAGCCCGGACAGGGCGCTCCTATGGCTACACCTTC; CDR3: CASSIARTGRSYGYTF
D: TRBD2; size: NA; V: TRBV10-3; J: TRBJ2-1; DNA: TGTGCCATCAGTGAAGGGGCTAGCGGGAGACTTGAGCAGTTCTTC; CDR3: CAISEGASGRLEQFF
D: TRBD2; size: NA; V: TRBV3-1/TRBV3-2; J: TRBJ2-7; DNA: TGTGCCAGCAGCCCTAGCGGCTCCTACGAGCAGTACTTC; CDR3: CASSPSGSYEQYF
D: TRBD2; size: NA; V: TRBV19; J: TRBJ2-1; DNA: TGTGCCATAGGGGCTAGCGGGGACAATGAGCAGTTCTTC; CDR3: CAIGASGDNEQFF
D: TRBD1; size: NA; V: TRBV12-3/TRBV12-4; J: TRBJ1-1; DNA: TGTGCCAGCAGGGACAGGGTGAACACTGAAGCTTTCTTT; CDR3: CASRDRVNTEAFF
D: NA; size: many; V: TRBV19; J: TRBJ2-1; DNA: TGTGCCAGTAGTGCTCCCGGGATCGTTTACAATGAGCAGTTCTTC; CDR3: CASSAPGIVYNEQFF
D: NA; size: NA; V: TRBV25-1; J: TRBJ1-1; DNA: TGTGCCAGCAGTGACTGGTTAGGTAAAGGGCCGAACACTGAAGCTTTCTTT; CDR3: CASSDWLGKGPNTEAFF
D: NA; size: NA; V: TRBV5-6; J: TRBJ1-1; DNA: TGTGCCAGCAGCTTGGCCCGGGCCTTGGCGGTAAGCCCTTTCTTT; CDR3: CASSLARALAVSPFF
D: NA; size: many; V: TRBV4-1; J: TRBJ2-7; DNA: TGCGCCAGCAGCCAAGGTGACGAGGCCTACGAGCAGTACTTC; CDR3: CASSQGDEAYEQYF
D: TRBD1; size: once; V: TRBV13; J: TRBJ1-1; DNA: TGTGCCAGCAGGGGGGTAGGGGGCTCTACTGAAGCTTTCTTT; CDR3: CASRGVGGSTEAFF